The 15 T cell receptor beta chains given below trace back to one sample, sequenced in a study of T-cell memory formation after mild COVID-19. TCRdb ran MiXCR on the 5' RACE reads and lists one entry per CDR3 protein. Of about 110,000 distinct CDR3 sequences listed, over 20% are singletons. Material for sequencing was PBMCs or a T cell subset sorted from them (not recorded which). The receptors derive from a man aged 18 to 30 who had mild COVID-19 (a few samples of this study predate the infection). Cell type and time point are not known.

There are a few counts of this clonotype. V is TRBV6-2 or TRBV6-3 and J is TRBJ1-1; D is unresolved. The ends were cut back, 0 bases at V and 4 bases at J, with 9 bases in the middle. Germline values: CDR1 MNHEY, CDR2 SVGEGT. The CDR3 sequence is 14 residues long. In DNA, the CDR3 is TGTGCCAGCAGTTACTCGAGCGTGATCACTGAAGCTTTCTTT. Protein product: CASSYSSVITEAFF.

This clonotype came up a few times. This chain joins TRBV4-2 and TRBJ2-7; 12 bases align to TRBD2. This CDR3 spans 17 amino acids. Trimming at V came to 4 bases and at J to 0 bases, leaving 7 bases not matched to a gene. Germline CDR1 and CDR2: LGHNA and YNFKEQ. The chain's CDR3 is CASSPRGLAGDSYEQYF. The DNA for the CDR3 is TGTGCCAGCAGCCCCCGGGGACTAGCGGGTGACTCCTACGAGCAGTACTTC.

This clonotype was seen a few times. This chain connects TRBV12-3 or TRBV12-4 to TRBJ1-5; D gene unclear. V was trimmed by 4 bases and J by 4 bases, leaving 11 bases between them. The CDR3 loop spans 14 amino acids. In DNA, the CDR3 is TGTGCCAGCAGTTCAGGACCAGCTAATCAGCCCCAGCATTTT. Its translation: CASSSGPANQPQHF.

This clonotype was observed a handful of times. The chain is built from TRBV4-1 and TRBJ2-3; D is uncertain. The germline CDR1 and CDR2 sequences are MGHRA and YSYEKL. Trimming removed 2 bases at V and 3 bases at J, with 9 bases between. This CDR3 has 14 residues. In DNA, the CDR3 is TGCGCCAGCAGCCAATTTGTGGGTACAGATACGCAGTATTTT. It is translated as CASSQFVGTDTQYF.

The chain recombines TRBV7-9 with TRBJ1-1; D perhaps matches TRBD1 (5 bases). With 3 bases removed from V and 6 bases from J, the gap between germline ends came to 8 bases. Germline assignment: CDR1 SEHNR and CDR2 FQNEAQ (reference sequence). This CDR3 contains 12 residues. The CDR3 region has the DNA TGTGCCAGCAGCTTGTCGGGGGCTGAAGCTTTCTTT. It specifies CASSLSGAEAFF.

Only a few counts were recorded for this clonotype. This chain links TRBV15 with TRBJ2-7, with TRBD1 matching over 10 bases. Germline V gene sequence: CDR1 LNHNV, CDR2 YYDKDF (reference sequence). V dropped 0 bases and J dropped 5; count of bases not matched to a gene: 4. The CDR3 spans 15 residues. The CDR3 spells CATSRDRGQGNEQYV. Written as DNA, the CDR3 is TGTGCCACCAGCAGAGATCGGGGACAGGGGAACGAGCAGTACGTC.

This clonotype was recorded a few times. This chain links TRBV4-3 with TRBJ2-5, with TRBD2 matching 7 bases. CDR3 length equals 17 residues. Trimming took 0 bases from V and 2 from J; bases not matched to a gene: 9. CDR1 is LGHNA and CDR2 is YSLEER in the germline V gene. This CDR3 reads CASSQDYPAGTQETQYF. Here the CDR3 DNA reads TGCGCCAGCAGCCAAGATTATCCAGCGGGGACTCAAGAGACCCAGTACTTC.

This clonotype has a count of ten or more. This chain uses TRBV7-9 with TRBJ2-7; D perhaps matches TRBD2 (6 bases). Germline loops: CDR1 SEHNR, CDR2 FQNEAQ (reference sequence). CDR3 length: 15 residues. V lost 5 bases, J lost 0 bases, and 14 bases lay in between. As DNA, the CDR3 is TGTGCCAGCAGCCCGGCGGTGGGGGGCTCCTACGAGCAGTACTTC. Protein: CASSPAVGGSYEQYF.

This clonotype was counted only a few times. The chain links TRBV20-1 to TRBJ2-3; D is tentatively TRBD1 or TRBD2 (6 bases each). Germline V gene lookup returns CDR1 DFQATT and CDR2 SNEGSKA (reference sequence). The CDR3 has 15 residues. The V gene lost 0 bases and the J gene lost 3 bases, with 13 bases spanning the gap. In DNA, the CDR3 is TGCAGTGCTAGAGATGAGGGGGGAGCTACAGATACGCAGTATTTT. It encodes CSARDEGGATDTQYF.

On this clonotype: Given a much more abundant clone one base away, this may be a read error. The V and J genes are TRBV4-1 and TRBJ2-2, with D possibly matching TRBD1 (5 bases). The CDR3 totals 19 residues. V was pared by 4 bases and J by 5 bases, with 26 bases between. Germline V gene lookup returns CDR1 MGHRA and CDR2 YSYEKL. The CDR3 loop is CASSLAWGWGPSGTGELFF. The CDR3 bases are TGCGCCAGCAGCCTCGCTTGGGGCTGGGGTCCCTCTGGAACCGGGGAGCTGTTTTTT.

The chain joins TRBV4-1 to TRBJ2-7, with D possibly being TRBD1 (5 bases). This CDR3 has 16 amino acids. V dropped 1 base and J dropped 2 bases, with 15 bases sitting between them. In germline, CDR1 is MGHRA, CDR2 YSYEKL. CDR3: CASSQGQTATPYEQYF. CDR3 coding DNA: TGCGCCAGCAGCCAAGGGCAGACAGCAACGCCCTACGAGCAGTACTTC.

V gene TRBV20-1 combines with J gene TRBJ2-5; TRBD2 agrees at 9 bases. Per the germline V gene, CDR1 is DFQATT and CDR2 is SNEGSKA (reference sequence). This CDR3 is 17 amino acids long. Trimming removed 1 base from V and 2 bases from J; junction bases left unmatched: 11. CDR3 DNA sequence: TGCAGTGCTAGAGCGGGTAGCGGGGGAGCGATGCAAGAGACCCAGTACTTC. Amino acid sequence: CSARAGSGGAMQETQYF.

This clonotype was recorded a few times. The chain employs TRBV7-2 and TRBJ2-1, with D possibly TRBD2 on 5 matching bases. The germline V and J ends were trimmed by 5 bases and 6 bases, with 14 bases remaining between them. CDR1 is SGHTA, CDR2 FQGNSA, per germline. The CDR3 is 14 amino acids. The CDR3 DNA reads TGTGCCAGCAGCCCCCCGCCGGGGTCCAATGAGCAGTTCTTC. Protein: CASSPPPGSNEQFF. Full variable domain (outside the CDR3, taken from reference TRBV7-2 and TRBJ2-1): GAGVSQSPSNKVTEKGKDVELRCDPISGHTALYWYRQSLGQGLEFLIYFQGNSAPDKSGLPSDRFSAERTGGSVSTLTIQRTQQEDSAVYLCASSPPPGSNEQFFGPGTRLTVL.

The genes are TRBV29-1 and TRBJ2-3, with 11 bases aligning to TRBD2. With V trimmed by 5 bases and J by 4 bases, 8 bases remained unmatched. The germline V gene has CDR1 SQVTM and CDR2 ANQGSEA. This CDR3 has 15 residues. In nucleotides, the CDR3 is TGCAGCGTTTTCTTTAGCGGGGGGGCGGCAGATACGCAGTATTTT. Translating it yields CSVFFSGGAADTQYF.

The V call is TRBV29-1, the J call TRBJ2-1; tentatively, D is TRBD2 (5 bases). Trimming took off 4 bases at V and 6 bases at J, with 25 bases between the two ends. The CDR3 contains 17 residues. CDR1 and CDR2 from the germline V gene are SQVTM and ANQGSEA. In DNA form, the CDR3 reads TGCAGCGTTGGCGGGCAGCCGTACACCGCCAAGCGCAATGAGCAGTTCTTC. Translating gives CSVGGQPYTAKRNEQFF.